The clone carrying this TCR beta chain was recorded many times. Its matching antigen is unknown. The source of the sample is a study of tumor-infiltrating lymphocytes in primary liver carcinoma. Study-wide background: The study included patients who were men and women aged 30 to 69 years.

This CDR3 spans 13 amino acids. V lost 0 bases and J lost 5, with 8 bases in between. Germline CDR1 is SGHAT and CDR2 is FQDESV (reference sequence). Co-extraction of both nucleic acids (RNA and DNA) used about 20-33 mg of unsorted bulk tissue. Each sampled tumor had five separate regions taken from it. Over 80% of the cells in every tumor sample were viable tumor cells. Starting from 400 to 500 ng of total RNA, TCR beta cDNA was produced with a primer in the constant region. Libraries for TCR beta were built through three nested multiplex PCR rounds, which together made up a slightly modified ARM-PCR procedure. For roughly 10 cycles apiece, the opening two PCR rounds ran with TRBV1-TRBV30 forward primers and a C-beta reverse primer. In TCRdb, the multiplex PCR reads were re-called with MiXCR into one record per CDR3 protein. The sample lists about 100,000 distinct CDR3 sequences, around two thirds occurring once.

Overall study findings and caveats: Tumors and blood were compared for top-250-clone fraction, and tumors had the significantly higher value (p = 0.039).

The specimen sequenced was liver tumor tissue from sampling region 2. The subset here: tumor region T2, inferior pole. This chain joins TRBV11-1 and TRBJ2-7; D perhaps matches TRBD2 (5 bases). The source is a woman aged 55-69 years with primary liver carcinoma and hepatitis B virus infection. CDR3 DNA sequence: TGTGCCAGCAGCTTAGCGGAGGCGGACGAGCAGTACTTC. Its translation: CASSLAEADEQYF.